The T cell receptor beta chain described here comes from a study of T cells after yellow fever vaccination. Trimming pared 3 bases from V and 8 bases from J, leaving 16 bases between. Germline V gives CDR1 MDHEN, CDR2 SYDVKM. The CDR3 totals 15 residues. TCRdb re-analysed the 5' RACE reads in MiXCR, keeping a single row per CDR3 protein. The sample lists a few hundred thousand distinct CDR3 sequences, around 8.1% occurring once. This clonotype was picked up a small number of times. Its antigen remains unknown. Broader study findings: When the response was secondary, it was weaker but reached its peak faster, day 5 versus 15. Shared CD4/CD8 clonotypes were a small share, likely from convergent recombination. The booster saw the reappearance of most primary-vaccination clones (roughly 96% CD4, around 90% CD8).

This specimen consisted of PBMCs, obtained more than 40 days after the first yellow fever vaccination. The chain uses TRBV28 and TRBJ1-4, with a weak D call TRBD1 (5 bases). The TCR sequence derives from a man in his late teens or twenties who received the YFV17D yellow fever vaccine. CDR3 DNA sequence: TGTGCCAGCAGTTTCTCCGGACTGGGGGGAGAAAAACTGTTTTTT. Protein sequence: CASSFSGLGGEKLFF.